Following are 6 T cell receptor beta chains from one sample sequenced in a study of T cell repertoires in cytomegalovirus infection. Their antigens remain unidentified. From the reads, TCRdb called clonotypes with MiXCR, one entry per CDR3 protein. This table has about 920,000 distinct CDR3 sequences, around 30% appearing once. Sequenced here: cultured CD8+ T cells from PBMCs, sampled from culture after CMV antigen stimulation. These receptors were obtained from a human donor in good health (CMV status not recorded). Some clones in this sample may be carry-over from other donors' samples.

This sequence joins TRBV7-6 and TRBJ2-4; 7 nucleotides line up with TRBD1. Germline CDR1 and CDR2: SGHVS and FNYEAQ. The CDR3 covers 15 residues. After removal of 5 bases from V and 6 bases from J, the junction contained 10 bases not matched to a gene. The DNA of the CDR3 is TGTGCCAGCAGCAGGGACAGAATGGGATCAAACATTCAGTACTTC. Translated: CASSRDRMGSNIQYF.

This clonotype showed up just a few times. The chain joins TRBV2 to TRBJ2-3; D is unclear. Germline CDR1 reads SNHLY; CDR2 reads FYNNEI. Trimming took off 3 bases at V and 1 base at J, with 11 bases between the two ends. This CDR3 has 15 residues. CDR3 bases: TGTGCCAGCAGTGAGTGGGTAGGAGGCACAGATACGCAGTATTTT. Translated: CASSEWVGGTDTQYF.

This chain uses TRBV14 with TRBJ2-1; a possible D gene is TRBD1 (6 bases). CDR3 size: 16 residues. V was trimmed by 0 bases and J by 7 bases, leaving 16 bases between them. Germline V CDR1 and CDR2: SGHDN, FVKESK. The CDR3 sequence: CASSQDPWGRINEQFF. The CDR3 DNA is TGTGCCAGCAGCCAAGATCCCTGGGGGCGAATAAATGAGCAGTTCTTC.

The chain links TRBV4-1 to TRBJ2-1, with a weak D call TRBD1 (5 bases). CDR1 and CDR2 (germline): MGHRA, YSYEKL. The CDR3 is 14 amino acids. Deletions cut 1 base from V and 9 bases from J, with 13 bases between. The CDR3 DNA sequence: TGCGCCAGCAGCCAAGGTAGTAGGGGCAGTGAGCAGTTCTTC. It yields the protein CASSQGSRGSEQFF.

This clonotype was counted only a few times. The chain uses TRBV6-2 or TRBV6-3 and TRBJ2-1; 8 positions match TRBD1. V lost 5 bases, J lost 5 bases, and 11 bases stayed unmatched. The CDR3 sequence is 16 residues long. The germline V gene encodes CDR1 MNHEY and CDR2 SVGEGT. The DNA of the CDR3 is TGTGCCAGCAGTCCGCGGACAGGGCGATACAACAATGAGCAGTTCTTC. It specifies CASSPRTGRYNNEQFF.

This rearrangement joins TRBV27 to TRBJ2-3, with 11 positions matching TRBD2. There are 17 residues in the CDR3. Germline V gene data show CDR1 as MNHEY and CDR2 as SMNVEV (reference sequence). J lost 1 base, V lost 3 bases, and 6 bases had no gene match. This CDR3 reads CASSFALAGGGTDTQYF. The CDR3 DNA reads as TGTGCCAGCAGTTTCGCCCTAGCGGGGGGTGGCACAGATACGCAGTATTTT.